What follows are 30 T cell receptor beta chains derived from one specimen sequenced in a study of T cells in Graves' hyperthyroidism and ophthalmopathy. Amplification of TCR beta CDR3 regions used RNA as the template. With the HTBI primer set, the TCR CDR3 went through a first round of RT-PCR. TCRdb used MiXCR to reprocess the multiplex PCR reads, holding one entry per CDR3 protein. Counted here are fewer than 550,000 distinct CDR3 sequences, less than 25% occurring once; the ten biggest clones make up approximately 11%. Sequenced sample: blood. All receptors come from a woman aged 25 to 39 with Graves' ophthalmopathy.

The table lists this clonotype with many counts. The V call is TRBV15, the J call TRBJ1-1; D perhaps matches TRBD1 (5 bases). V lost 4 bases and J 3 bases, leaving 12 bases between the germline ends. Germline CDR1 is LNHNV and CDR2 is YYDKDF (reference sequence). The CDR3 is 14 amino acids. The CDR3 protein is CATSTLGTYTEAFF. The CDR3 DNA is TGTGCCACCAGCACCCTCGGGACTTACACTGAAGCTTTCTTT.

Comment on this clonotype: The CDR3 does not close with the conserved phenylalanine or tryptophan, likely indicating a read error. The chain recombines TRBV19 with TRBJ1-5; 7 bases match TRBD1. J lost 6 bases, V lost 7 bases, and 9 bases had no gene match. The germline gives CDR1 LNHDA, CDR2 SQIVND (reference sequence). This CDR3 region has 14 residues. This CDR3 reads CASTSTGRAQPQHV. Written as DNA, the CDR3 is TGTGCCAGTACCTCGACAGGGCGGGCTCAGCCCCAGCATGTT.

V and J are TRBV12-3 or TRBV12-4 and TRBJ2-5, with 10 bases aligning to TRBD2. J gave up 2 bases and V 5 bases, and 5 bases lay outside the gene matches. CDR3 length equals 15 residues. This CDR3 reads CASSLSGRYQETQYF. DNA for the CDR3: TGTGCCAGCAGTCTTAGCGGGAGGTATCAAGAGACCCAGTACTTC.

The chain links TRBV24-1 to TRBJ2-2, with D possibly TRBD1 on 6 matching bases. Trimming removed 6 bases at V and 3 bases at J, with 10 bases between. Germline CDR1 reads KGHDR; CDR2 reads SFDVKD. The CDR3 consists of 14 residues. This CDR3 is CATSTNRDTGELFF. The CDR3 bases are TGTGCCACCAGTACGAACAGGGACACCGGGGAGCTGTTTTTT.

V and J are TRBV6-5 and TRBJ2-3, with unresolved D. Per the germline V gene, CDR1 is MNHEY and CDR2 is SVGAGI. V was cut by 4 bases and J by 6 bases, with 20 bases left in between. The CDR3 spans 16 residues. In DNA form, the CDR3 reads TGTGCCAGCAGTTCCGGGTTCCAAGGGTTCCTGGATACGCAGTATTTT. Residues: CASSSGFQGFLDTQYF.

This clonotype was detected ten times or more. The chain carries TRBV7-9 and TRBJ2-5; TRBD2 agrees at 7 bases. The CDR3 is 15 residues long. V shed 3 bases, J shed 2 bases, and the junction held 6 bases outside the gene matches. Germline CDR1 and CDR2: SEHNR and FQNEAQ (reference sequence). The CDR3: CASSFFGGLQETQYF. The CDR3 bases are TGTGCCAGCAGCTTTTTCGGGGGACTACAAGAGACCCAGTACTTC.

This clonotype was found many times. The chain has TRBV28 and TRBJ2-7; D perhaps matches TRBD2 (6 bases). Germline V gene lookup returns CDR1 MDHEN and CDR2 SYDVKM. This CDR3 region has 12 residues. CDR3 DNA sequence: TGTGCGAGCGGGCCTCGCCCCTACGAGCAGTACTTC. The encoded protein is CASGPRPYEQYF.

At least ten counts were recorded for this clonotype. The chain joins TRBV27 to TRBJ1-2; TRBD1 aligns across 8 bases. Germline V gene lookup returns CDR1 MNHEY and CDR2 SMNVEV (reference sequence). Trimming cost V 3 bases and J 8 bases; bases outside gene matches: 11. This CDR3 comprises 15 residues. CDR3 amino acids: CASSFFGTGPMGYTF. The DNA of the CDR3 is TGTGCCAGCAGTTTTTTTGGGACAGGCCCCATGGGCTACACCTTC.

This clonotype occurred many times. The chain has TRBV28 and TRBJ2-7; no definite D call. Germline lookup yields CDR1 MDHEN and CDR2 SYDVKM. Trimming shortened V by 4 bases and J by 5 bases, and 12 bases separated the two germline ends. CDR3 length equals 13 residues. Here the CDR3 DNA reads TGTGCCAGCAGTTCGTCAGGTTCCGACGAGCAGTACTTC. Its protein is CASSSSGSDEQYF.

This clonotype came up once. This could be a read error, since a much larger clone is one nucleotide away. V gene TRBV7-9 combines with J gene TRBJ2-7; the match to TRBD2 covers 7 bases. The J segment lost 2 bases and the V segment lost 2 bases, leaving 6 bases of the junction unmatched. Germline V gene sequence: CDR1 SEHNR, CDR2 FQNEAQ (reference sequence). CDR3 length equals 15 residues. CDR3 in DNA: TGTGCCAGCAGCTTATTTGCGGGACTAACCTACGAGCAGTACTTC. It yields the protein CASSLFAGLTYEQYF. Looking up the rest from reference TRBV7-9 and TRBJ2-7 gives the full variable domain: DTGVSQNPRHKITKRGQNVTFRCDPISEHNRLYWYRQTLGQGPEFLTYFQNEAQLEKSRLLSDRFSAERPKGSFSTLEIQRTEQGDSAMYLCASSLFAGLTYEQYFGPGTRLTVT.

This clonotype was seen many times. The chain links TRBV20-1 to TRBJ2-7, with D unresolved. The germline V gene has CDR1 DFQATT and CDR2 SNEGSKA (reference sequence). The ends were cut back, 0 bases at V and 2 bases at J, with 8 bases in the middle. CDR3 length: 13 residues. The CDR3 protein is CSAREPRAYEQYF. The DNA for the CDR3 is TGCAGTGCTAGAGAACCCCGGGCCTACGAGCAGTACTTC.

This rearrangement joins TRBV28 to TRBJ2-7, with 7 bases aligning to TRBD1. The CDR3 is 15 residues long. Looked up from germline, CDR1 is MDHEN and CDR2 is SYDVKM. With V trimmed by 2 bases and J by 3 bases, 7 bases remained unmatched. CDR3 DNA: TGTGCCAGCAGTTTAAGGGTTAGACAGGGCTACGAGCAGTACTTC. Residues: CASSLRVRQGYEQYF.

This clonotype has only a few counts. The CDR3 DNA follows: TGTGCCAGCAAACCGACAGGGTACACCGGGGAGCTGTTTTTT. This sequence encodes CASKPTGYTGELFF. The rearrangement joins TRBV27 to TRBJ2-2; 7 nucleotides match TRBD1. The trim removed 7 bases at V and 3 bases at J, leaving 5 bases unmatched. The CDR3 covers 14 residues. Germline V gene lookup returns CDR1 MNHEY and CDR2 SMNVEV (reference sequence).

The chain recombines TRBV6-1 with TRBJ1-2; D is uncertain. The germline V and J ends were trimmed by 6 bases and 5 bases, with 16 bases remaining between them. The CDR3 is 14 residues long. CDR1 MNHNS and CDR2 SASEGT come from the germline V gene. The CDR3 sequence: CASSPGKTGYGYTF. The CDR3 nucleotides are TGTGCCAGCAGCCCCGGGAAGACGGGTTATGGCTACACCTTC.

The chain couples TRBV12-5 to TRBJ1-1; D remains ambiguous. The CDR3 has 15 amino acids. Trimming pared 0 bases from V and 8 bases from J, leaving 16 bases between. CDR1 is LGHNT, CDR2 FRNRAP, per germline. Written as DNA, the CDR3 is TGTGCTAGTGGTTTGGTAAGTAAAGCGACTGGCGAAGCTTTCTTT. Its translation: CASGLVSKATGEAFF.

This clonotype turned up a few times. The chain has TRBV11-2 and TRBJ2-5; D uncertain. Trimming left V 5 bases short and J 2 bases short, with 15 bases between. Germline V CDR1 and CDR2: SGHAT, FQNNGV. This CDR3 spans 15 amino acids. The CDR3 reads CASSPDPNSQETQYF. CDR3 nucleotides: TGTGCCAGCAGCCCCGACCCTAATTCGCAAGAGACCCAGTACTTC.

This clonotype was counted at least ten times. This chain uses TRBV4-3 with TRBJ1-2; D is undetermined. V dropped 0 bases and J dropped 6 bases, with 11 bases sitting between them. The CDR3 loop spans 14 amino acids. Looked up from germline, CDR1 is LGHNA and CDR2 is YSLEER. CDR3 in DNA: TGCGCCAGCAGCCAAGATCTGGGAGTAGATGGCTACACCTTC. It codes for CASSQDLGVDGYTF.

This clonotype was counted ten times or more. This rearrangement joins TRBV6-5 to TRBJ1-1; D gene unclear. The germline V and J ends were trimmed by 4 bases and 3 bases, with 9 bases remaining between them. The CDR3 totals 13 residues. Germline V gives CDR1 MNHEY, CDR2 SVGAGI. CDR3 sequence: CASSWAYDTEAFF. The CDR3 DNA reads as TGTGCCAGCAGTTGGGCGTATGACACTGAAGCTTTCTTT.

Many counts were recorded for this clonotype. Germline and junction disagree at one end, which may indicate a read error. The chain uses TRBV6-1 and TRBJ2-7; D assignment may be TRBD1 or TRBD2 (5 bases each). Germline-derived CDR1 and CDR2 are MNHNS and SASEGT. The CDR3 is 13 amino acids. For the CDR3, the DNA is TGTGCCAGCAGTGATCCGGGGCCTAACGATCAGTACTTC. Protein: CASSDPGPNDQYF.

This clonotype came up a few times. CDR3 DNA: TGTGCCAACTCACAGAGCGTATACGAGACCCAGTACTTC. Translated, it gives CANSQSVYETQYF. The chain links TRBV2 to TRBJ2-5; D is unresolved. The CDR3 runs to 13 residues. Trimming took off 10 bases at V and 5 bases at J, with 17 bases between the two ends. The germline gives CDR1 SNHLY, CDR2 FYNNEI.

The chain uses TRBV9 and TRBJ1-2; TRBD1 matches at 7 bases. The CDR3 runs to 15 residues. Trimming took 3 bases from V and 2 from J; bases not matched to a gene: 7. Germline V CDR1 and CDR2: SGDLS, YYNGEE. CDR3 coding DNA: TGTGCCAGCAGCGGACAGGGTTGGGCAAACTATGGCTACACCTTC. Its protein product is CASSGQGWANYGYTF.

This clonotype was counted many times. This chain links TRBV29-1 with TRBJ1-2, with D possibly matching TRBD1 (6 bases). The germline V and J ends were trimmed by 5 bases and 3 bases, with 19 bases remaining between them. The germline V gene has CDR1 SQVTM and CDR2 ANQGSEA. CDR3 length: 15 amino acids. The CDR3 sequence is CSVRQFDQGHYGYTF. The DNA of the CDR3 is TGCAGCGTTAGGCAATTCGACCAGGGGCACTATGGCTACACCTTC.

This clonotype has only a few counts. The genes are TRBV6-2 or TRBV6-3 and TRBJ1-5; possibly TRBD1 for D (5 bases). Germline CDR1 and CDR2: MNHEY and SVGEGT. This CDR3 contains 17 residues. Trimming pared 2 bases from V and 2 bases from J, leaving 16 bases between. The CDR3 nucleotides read TGTGCCAGCAGTTACGCGATACCGGGACCTGGCAATCAGCCCCAGCATTTT. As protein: CASSYAIPGPGNQPQHF.

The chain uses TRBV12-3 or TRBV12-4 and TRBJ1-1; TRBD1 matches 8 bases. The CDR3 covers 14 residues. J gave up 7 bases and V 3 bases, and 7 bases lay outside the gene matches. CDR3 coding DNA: TGTGCCAGCAGTTTTGGGGGCAGGGGGCTTGAAGCTTTCTTT. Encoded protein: CASSFGGRGLEAFF.

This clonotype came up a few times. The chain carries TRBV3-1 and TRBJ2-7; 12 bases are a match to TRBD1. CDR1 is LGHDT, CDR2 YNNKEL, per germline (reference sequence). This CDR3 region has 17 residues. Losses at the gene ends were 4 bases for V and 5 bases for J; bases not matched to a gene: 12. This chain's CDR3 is CASSRSQPGTGGHEQYF. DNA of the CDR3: TGTGCCAGCAGCCGCTCACAGCCCGGGACAGGGGGCCACGAGCAGTACTTC.

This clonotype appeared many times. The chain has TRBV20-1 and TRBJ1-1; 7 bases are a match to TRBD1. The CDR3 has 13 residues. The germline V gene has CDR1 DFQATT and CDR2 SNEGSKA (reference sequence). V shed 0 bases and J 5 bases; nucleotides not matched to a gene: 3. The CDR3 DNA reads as TGCAGTGCTAGAGAAGGGGGCTATACTGAAGCTTTCTTT. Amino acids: CSAREGGYTEAFF.

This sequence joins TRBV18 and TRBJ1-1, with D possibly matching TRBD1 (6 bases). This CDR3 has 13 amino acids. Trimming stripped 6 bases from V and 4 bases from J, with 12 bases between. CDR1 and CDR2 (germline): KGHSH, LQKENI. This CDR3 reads CASSGGKGTEAFF. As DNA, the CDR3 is TGTGCCAGCTCCGGGGGCAAGGGCACTGAAGCTTTCTTT.

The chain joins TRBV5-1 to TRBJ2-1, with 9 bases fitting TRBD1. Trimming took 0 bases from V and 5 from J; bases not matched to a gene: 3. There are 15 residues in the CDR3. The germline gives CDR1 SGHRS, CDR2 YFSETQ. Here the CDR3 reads CASSLEGQGHNEQFF. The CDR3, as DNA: TGCGCCAGCAGCTTGGAGGGACAGGGACACAATGAGCAGTTCTTC.

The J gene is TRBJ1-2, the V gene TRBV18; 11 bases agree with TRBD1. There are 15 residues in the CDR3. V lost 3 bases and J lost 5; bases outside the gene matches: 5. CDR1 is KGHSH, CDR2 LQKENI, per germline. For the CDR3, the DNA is TGTGCCAGCTCACCGCAGGACAGGGGGCATTATGGCTACACCTTC. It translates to CASSPQDRGHYGYTF. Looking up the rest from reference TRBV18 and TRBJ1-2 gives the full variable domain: NAGVMQNPRHLVRRRGQEARLRCSPMKGHSHVYWYRQLPEEGLKFMVYLQKENIIDESGMPKERFSAEFPKEGPSILRIQQVVRGDSAAYFCASSPQDRGHYGYTFGSGTRLTVV.

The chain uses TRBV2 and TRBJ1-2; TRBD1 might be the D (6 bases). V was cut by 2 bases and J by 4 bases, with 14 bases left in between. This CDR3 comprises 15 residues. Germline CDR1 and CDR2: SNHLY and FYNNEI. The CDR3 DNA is TGTGCCAGCAGTGAAAATAGCGGGGGCAGCTATGGCTACACCTTC. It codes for CASSENSGGSYGYTF.